This record covers a single TCR beta chain. Its cognate antigen has yet to be identified. No base qualities exist here, and no much larger clone lies one base off it. Healthy HIV-negative adults with no recently reported acute infections or vaccinations were included as donors. All donors were Caucasian adults living in Nashville, Tennessee, USA. For unsorted samples, roughly 90 million PBMCs were counted, and genomic DNA was extracted using the QIAamp DNA Blood Mini kit. Blood was obtained by leukapheresis, after which PBMCs were separated by Ficoll-Histopaque density gradient centrifugation and cryopreserved in liquid nitrogen vapor phase. A distance of 12 bases separates the germline ends of V and J, which lose 8 bases and 1 base respectively. The germline V gene gives CDR1 as ENHRY and CDR2 as SYGVKD. Including the terminal cysteine and phenylalanine, the CDR3 comprises 13 residues. Just the 39-base CDR3 DNA is kept, in frame starting at base 1.

Using the deep immunoSEQ assay, multiplex PCR amplified TCR CDR3 regions from genomic DNA. For each cell subset, the extracted genomic DNA was distributed evenly across all wells of several immunoSEQ 96-well plates, and each plate served as one replicate. For unsorted PBMC, each replicate PCR was loaded with 300 to 350 ng genomic DNA, equivalent to 30,000 or so T cell genomes. Ten immunoSEQ deep assay plates were used to sequence the unsorted PBMC genomic DNA. Purified libraries were measured with a Qubit 3.0 fluorometer, size-checked on a Bioanalyzer 2100, and measured again with the KAPA Library Quantification kit. Every immunoSEQ 96-well plate was sequenced on a separate single-read 150-cycle Illumina NextSeq 550 flow cell. The source study handled its data this way. Because the immunoSEQ output held only junctional sequences and lacked quality scores, the filtering could not match the filtering applied to full-length reads. Sequences were annotated with PyIR, a Python wrapper for IgBLAST v1.9, using IMGT germline references to assign V/J genes and CDR3. Reads with weak V/J assignments (E-value above 1e-6), missing CDR3, stop codons, out-of-frame junctions, or ambiguous translated residues were removed. V3J clonotypes were defined as sequences sharing an identical inferred V gene, J gene, and CDR3 amino acid sequence. Percentage overlap between repertoires was calculated by dividing the number of shared unique clonotypes by the size of the smaller repertoire. Repertoire richness was assessed with RTK rarefaction, the Chao1 estimator, and Recon v2.1 estimates of unobserved clonotypes. TCRdb limited this immuneACCESS table to in-frame rearrangements with V and J called. A share of clones is missing; checked studies link under half to unresolved V genes, and the rest is unexplained. That table is the source of V, J and clone size, and D and trimming were worked out from the DNA. In all, the sample holds fewer than 600,000 clones, and about four fifths of those were seen once. The ten largest clonotypes hold roughly 13% of the sample.

This specimen belongs to a study of shared clonotypes between healthy human individuals (TCRdb year 2020). For the wider study: Three men and a couple of women, aged 18 to 49 years, made up the cohort. Blood TCR repertoires of roughly five healthy adults were deeply sequenced to estimate repertoire size and the extent of clonotype sharing between individuals. To increase sequencing depth and limit assay-specific biases, TCR repertoire library preparation and sequencing were carried out by different laboratories using diverse techniques. Leukapheresis yielded between about 0.94 and 8.9 billion PBMCs per donor.

Results the study describes overall, beyond this receptor: The genetic and exposure-history diversity represented was limited by the small number of donors. Based on pairwise subsampling, the degree of clonotype sharing among donors was expected to be affected by sequencing depth. Only blood was sampled, and tissue TCR repertoires likely differ from those in blood.

The receptor was derived from a woman between 40 and 50 years old in good health. Some clones in this sample may be carry-over from other donors' samples. This receptor chain uses TRBV10-3 and TRBJ2-7; the D match is possibly TRBD1 or TRBD2, with 5 bases aligned in each. Sequencing was performed on PBMCs. This receptor has the CDR3 CAIAGTASYEQYF. Here is the DNA: TGTGCCATCGCCGGGACGGCATCCTACGAGCAGTACTTC.